These 30 T cell receptor beta chains were sequenced from one sample in a study of T cell responses to AZD1222 COVID-19 vaccine. Profiled with immunoSEQ multiplex PCR; TCRdb holds only in-frame clones, not every one. The sample has approximately 150,000 clones, approximately 89% seen once. The sequencing here drew on peripheral blood, taken on day 0 of AZD1222 vaccination. The receptors derive from an adult in good health.

CDR3: CASSFPSGAQHF. The CDR3 DNA reads TGTGCCAGCAGCTTTCCCTCCGGGGCCCAGCATTTT. V usage is TRBV5-4 and J usage is TRBJ1-5; no firm D call. The CDR3 loop spans 12 amino acids. The germline V gene encodes CDR1 SGHNT and CDR2 YYREEE (reference sequence). The V end was cut by 2 bases, the J end by 11 bases, with 11 bases between.

This chain connects TRBV7-2 to TRBJ1-5; D is perhaps TRBD1 (6 bases). The V end lost 2 bases, the J end lost 5 bases, and 10 bases lay between the germline ends. The CDR3 covers 14 residues. Looked up from germline, CDR1 is SGHTA and CDR2 is FQGNSA. The CDR3 protein is CASSLTGYDQPQHF. CDR3 bases: TGTGCCAGCAGCTTAACAGGGTATGATCAGCCCCAGCATTTT.

V gene TRBV4-1 combines with J gene TRBJ1-5; 9 positions match TRBD1. CDR1 and CDR2 from the germline V gene are MGHRA and YSYEKL. V shed 8 bases, J shed 6 bases, and the junction held 8 bases outside the gene matches. This CDR3 is 14 amino acids long. CDR3 sequence reads: CASAARQGGQPQHF. The CDR3 bases are TGCGCCAGCGCGGCGAGACAGGGGGGTCAGCCCCAGCATTTT.

On this clone: The junction departs from germline at one end; a sequencing error may be responsible. The chain recombines TRBV7-2 with TRBJ2-1, with D unresolved. The CDR3 sequence is 14 residues long. Germline assignment: CDR1 SGHTA and CDR2 FQGNSA. The CDR3 DNA reads TGTGCCAGCAGCTTAGAAGGCTCCTCCAATGAGCAGTTCTTC. This gives the protein CASSLEGSSNEQFF.

This clone was found once. V usage is TRBV14 and J usage is TRBJ2-2, with no clear D. The germline V gene encodes CDR1 SGHDN and CDR2 FVKESK. Trimming removed 4 bases at V and 1 base at J, with 7 bases between. The CDR3 sequence is 14 residues long. CDR3 in amino acids: CASSLPGNTGELFF. The CDR3 nucleotides read TGTGCCAGCAGCCTCCCGGGGAACACCGGGGAGCTGTTTTTT.

The chain is built from TRBV7-2 and TRBJ1-4; TRBD1 matches at 9 bases. The CDR3 length is 14 residues. The germline V gene has CDR1 SGHTA and CDR2 FQGNSA. Unmatched junction bases numbered 5, after V lost 4 bases and J lost 8 bases. CDR3 bases: TGTGCCAGCAGCTCGACAGGGGGAAGGGAAAAACTGTTTTTT. As protein: CASSSTGGREKLFF. Supplemented by reference TRBV7-2 and TRBJ1-4, the full variable domain reads GAGVSQSPSNKVTEKGKDVELRCDPISGHTALYWYRQSLGQGLEFLIYFQGNSAPDKSGLPSDRFSAERTGGSVSTLTIQRTQQEDSAVYLCASSSTGGREKLFFGSGTQLSVL.

Remarks on this clone: Other DNA sequences from this sample encode an identical CDR3 as well. This sequence joins TRBV7-2 and TRBJ1-4; unclear D gene. Trimming left V 1 base short and J 7 bases short, with 4 bases between. CDR3 length: 12 amino acids. Germline values: CDR1 SGHTA, CDR2 FQGNSA. The CDR3 sequence: CASSLGGEKLFF. For the CDR3, the DNA is TGTGCCAGCAGCTTAGGCGGTGAAAAACTGTTTTTT.

This clone was found once. The chain carries TRBV5-1 and TRBJ2-1, with 14 bases that match TRBD2. Germline values: CDR1 SGHRS, CDR2 YFSETQ. Unmatched junction bases numbered 11, after V lost 3 bases and J lost 9 bases. The CDR3 contains 17 residues. CDR3 protein: CASSSGPGTSGRREQFF. CDR3 DNA sequence: TGCGCCAGCAGCTCTGGACCCGGGACTAGCGGGAGACGTGAGCAGTTCTTC. The full variable domain, in which reference TRBV5-1 and TRBJ2-1 provide the parts outside the CDR3, is KAGVTQTPRYLIKTRGQQVTLSCSPISGHRSVSWYQQTPGQGLQFLFEYFSETQRNKGNFPGRFSGRQFSNSRSEMNVSTLELGDSALYLCASSSGPGTSGRREQFFGPGTRLTVL.

The chain recombines TRBV19 with TRBJ1-2; D call uncertain. V was cut by 9 bases and J by 5 bases, with 13 bases left in between. The V gene's germline CDR1 is LNHDA and CDR2 SQIVND (reference sequence). The CDR3 is made up of 12 amino acids. The CDR3 sequence: CARVRYYYGYTF. CDR3 DNA: TGTGCCAGGGTTAGATACTATTATGGCTACACCTTC.

The chain links TRBV11-2 to TRBJ1-6; D is possibly TRBD1 (5 bases). V was shortened by 0 bases and J by 7 bases, with 10 bases between the two germline ends. This CDR3 is 15 amino acids long. In germline, CDR1 is SGHAT, CDR2 FQNNGV. CDR3: CASSLDPRANSPLHF. Written as DNA, the CDR3 is TGTGCCAGCAGCTTAGATCCCAGGGCCAATTCACCCCTCCACTTT.

The genes are TRBV4-1 and TRBJ2-1, with D tentatively TRBD2 (6 bases). The CDR3 has 15 residues. V shed 0 bases and J shed 6 bases, with 12 bases lying between them. CDR1 and CDR2 (germline): MGHRA, YSYEKL. CDR3 DNA sequence: TGCGCCAGCAGCCAAGAAGGTCGTAGCGGCAATGAGCAGTTCTTC. This codes for CASSQEGRSGNEQFF.

This rearrangement joins TRBV6-2 or TRBV6-3 to TRBJ2-3; D remains ambiguous. The V gene's germline CDR1 is MNHEY and CDR2 SVGEGT. This CDR3 is 11 amino acids long. Trimming pared 2 bases from V and 8 bases from J, leaving 5 bases between. In nucleotides, the CDR3 is TGTGCCAGCAGTTACAAGGCTACGCAGTATTTT. Protein: CASSYKATQYF.

This clone was detected once. The chain recombines TRBV2 with TRBJ2-1, with D maybe TRBD1 (6 bases). V was pared by 4 bases and J by 0 bases, with 7 bases between. Germline CDR1 SNHLY, CDR2 FYNNEI. The CDR3 consists of 14 residues. The CDR3 nucleotides are TGTGCCAGCAGTGTACAGGGCTCCTACAATGAGCAGTTCTTC. Its translation is CASSVQGSYNEQFF.

The chain combines TRBV6-5 with TRBJ1-5; TRBD1 is a possible D gene (5 bases). The V end lost 5 bases, the J end lost 4 bases, and 9 bases lay between the germline ends. CDR3 length: 13 amino acids. Per germline, CDR1 MNHEY and CDR2 SVGAGI. CDR3 DNA sequence: TGTGCCAGCAGTCCAGGGAGGAATCAGCCCCAGCATTTT. This encodes CASSPGRNQPQHF.

This CDR3 reads CASSLFQETQYF. CDR3 nucleotide sequence: TGCGCCAGCAGCTTATTCCAAGAGACCCAGTACTTC. The chain joins TRBV5-1 to TRBJ2-5; no clear D. Trimming cost V 2 bases and J 1 base, with 3 bases left between them. The length of the CDR3 is 12 residues. Germline-derived CDR1 and CDR2 are SGHRS and YFSETQ.

The chain recombines TRBV4-1 with TRBJ2-7, with 11 bases that match TRBD1. The V gene end was trimmed by 4 bases and the J gene end by 2 bases; junction bases not matched to a gene: 7. The germline V gene encodes CDR1 MGHRA and CDR2 YSYEKL. The CDR3 sequence is 16 residues long. The CDR3 nucleotides are TGCGCCAGCAGCCGGCTACTGGGACAGGGGGCCTACGAGCAGTACTTC. Its translation: CASSRLLGQGAYEQYF.

This rearrangement joins TRBV18 to TRBJ2-7, with 8 bases lining up with TRBD2. Trimming at V came to 3 bases and at J to 5 bases, leaving 12 bases not matched to a gene. CDR1 is KGHSH, CDR2 LQKENI, per germline. This CDR3 contains 16 residues. As DNA, the CDR3 is TGTGCCAGCTCACCCCTATCGGGGGGGGCTTTCAACGAGCAGTACTTC. This encodes CASSPLSGGAFNEQYF.

The rearrangement joins TRBV4-1 to TRBJ2-1, with D tentatively TRBD2 (6 bases). V was shortened by 1 base and J by 1 base, with 8 bases between the two germline ends. The CDR3 is made up of 15 amino acids. Germline V gene lookup returns CDR1 MGHRA and CDR2 YSYEKL. CDR3 sequence (DNA): TGCGCCAGCAGCCAAGCGGGAGTATCCTACAATGAGCAGTTCTTC. It yields the protein CASSQAGVSYNEQFF.

This chain links TRBV2 with TRBJ1-2; D not certain. Trimming left V 6 bases short and J 1 base short, with 9 bases between. CDR1 and CDR2 (germline): SNHLY, FYNNEI. The CDR3 extends over 13 amino acids. The CDR3 nucleotides are TGTGCCAGCAGCGGGGAGAATAACTATGGCTACACCTTC. Protein: CASSGENNYGYTF.

CDR3 loop: CASSQASGNTIYF. The CDR3, as DNA: TGTGCCAGCAGCCAAGCGTCTGGAAACACCATATATTTT. The chain recombines TRBV28 with TRBJ1-3; D uncertain. The V gene's germline CDR1 is MDHEN and CDR2 SYDVKM. The length of the CDR3 is 13 residues. The ends were cut back, 6 bases at V and 1 base at J, with 7 bases in the middle.

The rearrangement uses TRBV21-1 and TRBJ2-1; the table's D call, TRBD2, has no DNA check behind it. TRBV21-1 is a pseudogene locus. The CDR3 is 14 residues long. CDR3 region: CASSDWEGGYKQFF. The CDR3 coding sequence is TGTGCCAGCAGCGACTGGGAGGGCGGGTATAAGCAGTTCTTC.

The chain is built from TRBV24-1 and TRBJ2-2; D is unclear. Germline CDR1 is KGHDR and CDR2 is SFDVKD. The CDR3 is made up of 14 amino acids. Deletions cut 3 bases from V and 3 bases from J, with 7 bases between. CDR3 bases: TGTGCCACCAGTGATCCAAGATACACCGGGGAGCTGTTTTTT. Its translation is CATSDPRYTGELFF.

This rearrangement joins TRBV2 to TRBJ1-3, with unresolved D. CDR1 is SNHLY and CDR2 is FYNNEI in the germline V gene. V was shortened by 6 bases and J by 7 bases, with 13 bases between the two germline ends. The CDR3 consists of 13 residues. For the CDR3, the DNA is TGTGCCAGCAGCCTTGAACTTGGGAACACCATATATTTT. It specifies CASSLELGNTIYF.

This clone showed up just a few times. This chain connects TRBV5-1 to TRBJ2-7; 11 positions match TRBD2. Germline CDR1 and CDR2: SGHRS and YFSETQ. The CDR3 is 15 amino acids. The junction had 10 bases not matched to a gene; V was cut back by 4 bases and J by 7 bases. The CDR3 region is CASSILAGEPGEQYF. The CDR3 DNA reads TGCGCCAGCAGCATACTAGCGGGAGAGCCGGGGGAGCAGTACTTC.

This chain links TRBV11-1 with TRBJ1-2; D is uncertain. Germline CDR1 reads SGHAT; CDR2 reads FQDESV (reference sequence). The V and J ends lost 8 bases and 6 bases respectively, with 19 bases between them. The CDR3 consists of 14 residues. Here the CDR3 DNA reads TGTGCCAGCCGAGGTGGTCAGCGGGATGATGGCTACACCTTC. Translating it yields CASRGGQRDDGYTF.

This clone occurred once. V is TRBV11-3 and J is TRBJ2-2; 7 bases are a match to TRBD1. From germline, CDR1 is SGHNT and CDR2 YENEEA. V trimming: 4 bases; J trimming: 2 bases; junction bases outside the gene matches: 4. This CDR3 region has 15 residues. CDR3 in amino acids: CASSSGTANTGELFF. CDR3 coding DNA: TGTGCCAGCAGCTCAGGGACAGCTAACACCGGGGAGCTGTTTTTT.

The rearrangement joins TRBV11-3 to TRBJ2-1, with D possibly being TRBD2 (7 bases). V was clipped by 3 bases and J by 3 bases, with 15 bases between them. CDR3 size: 16 residues. Germline V gene lookup returns CDR1 SGHNT and CDR2 YENEEA. CDR3: CASSLGGGSSYNEQFF. CDR3 coding DNA: TGTGCCAGCAGCTTGGGAGGGGGGAGCAGCTACAATGAGCAGTTCTTC.

V gene TRBV11-3 combines with J gene TRBJ1-3; tentative D call: TRBD1 (6 bases). Germline V gene lookup returns CDR1 SGHNT and CDR2 YENEEA. The CDR3 contains 16 residues. The germline V and J ends were trimmed by 3 bases and 3 bases, with 15 bases remaining between them. The CDR3 loop is CASSFFAGALGNTIYF. Here the CDR3 DNA reads TGTGCCAGCAGCTTTTTCGCGGGGGCGCTTGGAAACACCATATATTTT.

The V gene is TRBV4-2, the J gene TRBJ1-5; 8 nucleotides agree with TRBD1. Trimming took 3 bases from V and 3 from J; bases not matched to a gene: 7. The germline V gene has CDR1 LGHNA and CDR2 YNFKEQ. The CDR3 is 16 residues long. The CDR3 nucleotides read TGTGCCAGCAGCCAGGCCTACAGGGGGTCCAATCAGCCCCAGCATTTT. Translated: CASSQAYRGSNQPQHF.

The genes are TRBV7-9 and TRBJ2-5; TRBD2 matches at 11 bases. The V segment lost 4 bases and the J segment 5 bases; nucleotides outside the gene matches: 9. Germline CDR1 reads SEHNR; CDR2 reads FQNEAQ (reference sequence). This CDR3 comprises 16 residues. CDR3 loop: CASSSHLAGGGETQYF. CDR3 sequence (DNA): TGTGCCAGCAGCTCCCATTTAGCGGGAGGGGGGGAGACCCAGTACTTC.